A single sample gave rise to the 6 T cell receptor beta chains below, sequenced in a study of T cell responses to AZD1222 COVID-19 vaccine. Assay used: immunoSEQ multiplex PCR; TCRdb lists only in-frame clones, some missing. The table records about 120,000 clones, 91% of them present only once. The material sequenced was peripheral blood, taken on day 0 of AZD1222 vaccination. Receptors originate from an adult in good health.

V and J are TRBV19 and TRBJ2-7; D is perhaps TRBD1 (5 bases). This CDR3 spans 15 amino acids. V dropped 4 bases and J dropped 3 bases, with 16 bases sitting between them. From germline, CDR1 is LNHDA and CDR2 SQIVND (reference sequence). In DNA form, the CDR3 reads TGTGCCAGTAGTACCCGAGGAAGGGGAATCTACGAGCAGTACTTC. Residues: CASSTRGRGIYEQYF.

CDR3 coding DNA: TGCGCCAGCAGCTTGGGGGACAGGTCCAACAATGAGCAGTTCTTC. Residues: CASSLGDRSNNEQFF. The gene calls are TRBV5-1 and TRBJ2-1, with 8 nucleotides matching TRBD1. The CDR3 totals 15 residues. CDR1 and CDR2 (germline): SGHRS, YFSETQ. Losses at the gene ends were 0 bases for V and 5 bases for J; bases not matched to a gene: 4.

This clone turned up a few times. The chain carries TRBV2 and TRBJ1-4; possibly TRBD1 for D (5 bases). CDR3 size: 13 residues. The V gene lost 6 bases and the J gene lost 4 bases, with 9 bases spanning the gap. CDR1 is SNHLY, CDR2 FYNNEI, per germline. This CDR3 is CASRTDYNEKLFF. In DNA, the CDR3 is TGTGCCAGCAGGACAGACTATAATGAAAAACTGTTTTTT.

The rearrangement uses TRBV11-2 and TRBJ2-7; D is perhaps TRBD1 (5 bases). Germline loops: CDR1 SGHAT, CDR2 FQNNGV. V was trimmed by 3 bases and J by 2 bases, leaving 11 bases between them. The CDR3 is 14 amino acids. In DNA form, the CDR3 reads TGTGCCAGCAGCTTTGCAGGGATAACCTACGAGCAGTACTTC. This encodes CASSFAGITYEQYF.

The rearrangement joins TRBV13 to TRBJ1-6; D perhaps matches TRBD1 (6 bases). The V end was cut by 5 bases, the J end by 7 bases, with 12 bases between. This CDR3 has 14 residues. Germline V gene sequence: CDR1 PRHDT, CDR2 FYEKMQ (reference sequence). The CDR3: CASSPTGRNSPLHF. CDR3 in DNA: TGTGCCAGCAGCCCTACAGGGAGGAATTCACCCCTCCACTTT.

This clone was seen a handful of times. V usage is TRBV10-3 and J usage is TRBJ1-1; TRBD1 aligns across 7 bases. Trimming at V came to 6 bases and at J to 2 bases, leaving 6 bases not matched to a gene. CDR1 and CDR2 from the germline V gene are ENHRY and SYGVKD. This CDR3 region has 14 residues. The CDR3 DNA is TGTGCCATCAGCACACAGGGGATTAACACTGAAGCTTTCTTT. Protein product: CAISTQGINTEAFF.